The 24 T cell receptor beta chains reported below all come from one sample, sequenced in a study of early stage breast cancer tumors. Method: immunoSEQ multiplex PCR; TCRdb's copy keeps in-frame clones and lacks some. The data show 25,000 to 35,000 clones, approximately 70% seen once. The sequencing input was blood. The receptors were gathered from a person between 35 and 49 years old with breast cancer.

The rearrangement uses TRBV5-4 and TRBJ2-5; D uncertain. V dropped 0 bases and J dropped 5 bases, with 8 bases sitting between them. Germline CDR1 and CDR2: SGHNT and YYREEE (reference sequence). CDR3 size: 13 residues. Written as DNA, the CDR3 is TGTGCCAGCAGCTTGGGGGTTGCGGAGACCCAGTACTTC. This translates into CASSLGVAETQYF.

In its sample, this clone was seen a few times. The rearrangement uses TRBV10-3 and TRBJ2-5, with TRBD1 matching 7 bases. V lost 10 bases to trimming and J lost 4 bases; unmatched junction nucleotides: 9. Germline CDR1 reads ENHRY; CDR2 reads SYGVKD. The CDR3 runs to 13 residues. CDR3 sequence: CATEDRWGETQYF. The CDR3 DNA is TGTGCCACCGAGGACAGGTGGGGAGAGACCCAGTACTTC.

The chain carries TRBV7-8 and TRBJ2-5; 10 nucleotides match TRBD2. Per germline, CDR1 SGHVS and CDR2 FQNEAQ. The CDR3 runs 15 residues. With V trimmed by 0 bases and J by 5 bases, 3 bases remained unmatched. CDR3 loop: CASSLAASGSETQYF. In nucleotides, the CDR3 is TGTGCCAGCAGCTTAGCGGCTAGCGGGAGCGAGACCCAGTACTTC.

This sequence joins TRBV2 and TRBJ1-1; D unresolved. V was clipped by 5 bases and J by 5 bases, with 15 bases between them. CDR3 length: 14 residues. The germline gives CDR1 SNHLY, CDR2 FYNNEI. In nucleotides, the CDR3 is TGTGCCAGCAGTAATCGACGCAGGTCGACTGAAGCTTTCTTT. As protein: CASSNRRRSTEAFF.

The rearrangement joins TRBV27 to TRBJ2-5, with D possibly matching TRBD1 (6 bases). CDR3 size: 16 residues. V was pared by 5 bases and J by 4 bases, with 20 bases between. The germline CDR1 and CDR2 sequences are MNHEY and SMNVEV (reference sequence). In nucleotides, the CDR3 is TGTGCCAGCAGTCCCGTGGGGACACTAGAGCGAGAGACCCAGTACTTC. Protein sequence: CASSPVGTLERETQYF.

The chain combines TRBV29-1 with TRBJ1-1, with 8 bases matching TRBD1. V shed 6 bases, J shed 4 bases, and the junction held 4 bases outside the gene matches. The germline CDR1 and CDR2 sequences are SQVTM and ANQGSEA. The CDR3 runs 12 residues. The CDR3 sequence: CSVGQGGTEAFF. In DNA, the CDR3 is TGCAGCGTCGGACAGGGTGGCACTGAAGCTTTCTTT.

There are a few counts of this clone. V gene TRBV5-1 combines with J gene TRBJ1-4; D unresolved. Trimming stripped 4 bases from V and 3 bases from J, with 10 bases between. CDR1 SGHRS and CDR2 YFSETQ come from the germline V gene. The CDR3 totals 14 residues. CDR3 DNA: TGCGCCAGCAGCCCGGTACCACCTAATGAAAAACTGTTTTTT. Protein product: CASSPVPPNEKLFF.

The V call is TRBV11-2, the J call TRBJ2-1; 11 bases fit TRBD2. Germline CDR1 reads SGHAT; CDR2 reads FQNNGV. With 3 bases clipped from V and 7 bases from J, the junction kept 11 bases outside the gene matches. This CDR3 is 17 amino acids long. CDR3 nucleotides: TGTGCCAGCAGCTTCCTTAGCGGGAGGGCCACGGGGAATGAGCAGTTCTTC. It is translated as CASSFLSGRATGNEQFF.

The chain carries TRBV10-3 and TRBJ2-5; the D call may be TRBD1 or TRBD2 (5 bases each). Germline CDR1 and CDR2: ENHRY and SYGVKD. The CDR3 has 13 amino acids. V lost 10 bases, J lost 5 bases, and 17 bases lay in between. Here the CDR3 DNA reads TGTGCCACCTCCCCCCGGGGCCAGGAGACCCAGTACTTC. Residues: CATSPRGQETQYF.

V is TRBV4-3 and J is TRBJ1-2; D is possibly TRBD1 (5 bases). The CDR3 runs 16 residues. V dropped 4 bases and J dropped 2 bases, with 17 bases sitting between them. CDR1 is LGHNA, CDR2 YSLEER, per germline. The CDR3: CASSLTFDWDNYGYTF. Here the CDR3 DNA reads TGCGCCAGCAGCCTTACTTTCGACTGGGACAACTATGGCTACACCTTC.

Only a few counts were recorded for this clone. This sequence joins TRBV7-9 and TRBJ2-2; TRBD2 agrees at 8 bases. The junction had 2 bases not matched to a gene; V was cut back by 1 base and J by 1 base. Germline V gene lookup returns CDR1 SEHNR and CDR2 FQNEAQ (reference sequence). The CDR3 extends over 16 amino acids. In DNA, the CDR3 is TGTGCCAGCAGCTTAGGACTAGCGAGGAACACCGGGGAGCTGTTTTTT. It translates to CASSLGLARNTGELFF.

J is TRBJ2-7 and V is TRBV28, with D hard to call. The V gene lost 6 bases and the J gene lost 0 bases, with 12 bases spanning the gap. CDR3 size: 14 residues. Germline CDR1 reads MDHEN; CDR2 reads SYDVKM. The CDR3: CASSKRTGSYEQYF. CDR3 DNA: TGTGCCAGCAGCAAACGGACGGGCTCCTACGAGCAGTACTTC.

The chain recombines TRBV9 with TRBJ2-1; D may be TRBD2 (5 bases). With 0 bases removed from V and 4 bases from J, the gap between germline ends came to 14 bases. CDR1 is SGDLS, CDR2 YYNGEE, per germline. CDR3 length: 16 residues. CDR3 sequence: CASSVVGVGNYNEQFF. In DNA, the CDR3 is TGTGCCAGCAGCGTAGTTGGAGTCGGGAATTACAATGAGCAGTTCTTC.

This rearrangement joins TRBV5-4 to TRBJ2-2; 7 bases line up with TRBD1. This CDR3 has 15 residues. Per the germline V gene, CDR1 is SGHNT and CDR2 is YYREEE (reference sequence). Trimming took 4 bases from V and 10 from J; bases not matched to a gene: 13. The CDR3 reads CASSIFSRDSEELFF. Here the CDR3 DNA reads TGTGCCAGCAGCATATTTTCCCGGGACAGCGAGGAGCTGTTTTTT.

This chain joins TRBV18 and TRBJ2-6; 8 positions match TRBD1. CDR1 is KGHSH and CDR2 is LQKENI in the germline V gene. This CDR3 spans 16 amino acids. J lost 2 bases, V lost 5 bases, and 5 bases had no gene match. The CDR3 bases are TGTGCCAGCTCATTACAGGGGGACCCTGGGGCCAACGTCCTGACTTTC. Translation gives CASSLQGDPGANVLTF.

The chain carries TRBV27 and TRBJ2-5; D not resolved. CDR3 length: 15 amino acids. V lost 0 bases and J lost 0, with 8 bases in between. The germline gives CDR1 MNHEY, CDR2 SMNVEV (reference sequence). This chain's CDR3 is CASSLSSLDQETQYF. The CDR3 DNA follows: TGTGCCAGCAGTTTATCGTCCCTGGACCAAGAGACCCAGTACTTC.

The sample holds one count of this clone. This chain joins TRBV15 and TRBJ1-1; no clear D gene. The CDR3 extends over 14 amino acids. V lost 0 bases and J lost 5, with 10 bases in between. CDR1 and CDR2 from the germline V gene are LNHNV and YYDKDF (reference sequence). The CDR3 DNA sequence: TGTGCCACCAGCAGAGATGGCAGTTGGACTGAAGCTTTCTTT. It is translated as CATSRDGSWTEAFF.

This sequence joins TRBV19 and TRBJ1-5; unclear D gene. V was trimmed by 4 bases and J by 2 bases, leaving 3 bases between them. The CDR3 runs to 12 residues. In germline, CDR1 is LNHDA, CDR2 SQIVND (reference sequence). CDR3 sequence (DNA): TGTGCCAGTAGTAACGGCAATCAGCCCCAGCATTTT. Its translation is CASSNGNQPQHF.

The chain joins TRBV14 to TRBJ2-7; possible D gene TRBD2, 6 bases. Deletions cut 3 bases from V and 4 bases from J, with 13 bases between. The length of the CDR3 is 14 residues. Germline CDR1 SGHDN, CDR2 FVKESK. The CDR3, as DNA: TGTGCCAGCAGCCACTCGGGAGCCTATTACGAGCAGTACTTC. The encoded protein is CASSHSGAYYEQYF. Full variable domain (remainder filled in from reference TRBV14 and TRBJ2-7): EAGVTQFPSHSVIEKGQTVTLRCDPISGHDNLYWYRRVMGKEIKFLLHFVKESKQDESGMPNNRFLAERTGGTYSTLKVQPAELEDSGVYFCASSHSGAYYEQYFGPGTRLTVT.

The genes are TRBV7-9 and TRBJ1-5, with 8 positions matching TRBD1. J was trimmed by 2 bases and V by 1 base; bases with no gene match: 1. The germline V gene has CDR1 SEHNR and CDR2 FQNEAQ (reference sequence). This CDR3 contains 15 residues. The CDR3 protein is CASSLEGQGNQPQHF. The CDR3 nucleotides are TGTGCCAGCAGCTTAGAGGGACAGGGCAATCAGCCCCAGCATTTT.

V gene TRBV27 combines with J gene TRBJ1-2; 9 nucleotides agree with TRBD1. Germline V gene lookup returns CDR1 MNHEY and CDR2 SMNVEV (reference sequence). This CDR3 is built from 15 residues. Trimming cost V 0 bases and J 4 bases; bases outside gene matches: 3. The CDR3 nucleotides read TGTGCCAGCAGTTTATCGGGGACAGGGTTCTATGGCTACACCTTC. This sequence encodes CASSLSGTGFYGYTF.

The V gene is TRBV13, the J gene TRBJ2-2; D is undetermined. The CDR3 has 16 residues. The germline V and J ends were trimmed by 5 bases and 0 bases, with 13 bases remaining between them. The germline gives CDR1 PRHDT, CDR2 FYEKMQ (reference sequence). CDR3 region: CASSPWAVANTGELFF. DNA for the CDR3: TGTGCCAGCAGCCCCTGGGCGGTCGCGAACACCGGGGAGCTGTTTTTT.

V is TRBV30 and J is TRBJ1-1; D is unclear. Germline CDR1 is GTSNPN and CDR2 is SVGIG (reference sequence). CDR3 length: 16 residues. V lost 1 base to trimming and J lost 0 bases, with 15 bases between them. CDR3 DNA: TGTGCCTGGAGTGATATCTGGCGGCGGGTGAACACTGAAGCTTTCTTT. This translates into CAWSDIWRRVNTEAFF. Together with reference TRBV30 and TRBJ1-1, the CDR3 gives the full variable domain: SQTIHQWPATLVQPVGSPLSLECTVEGTSNPNLYWYRQAAGRGLQLLFYSVGIGQISSEVPQNLSASRPQDRQFILSSKKLLLSDSGFYLCAWSDIWRRVNTEAFFGQGTRLTVV.

The gene calls are TRBV5-1 and TRBJ2-3; D is uncertain. Trimming pared 4 bases from V and 7 bases from J, leaving 13 bases between. CDR1 and CDR2 from the germline V gene are SGHRS and YFSETQ. The CDR3 contains 13 residues. For the CDR3, the DNA is TGCGCCAGCAGCCTATACCTGGAGAATACGCAGTATTTT. This gives the protein CASSLYLENTQYF.